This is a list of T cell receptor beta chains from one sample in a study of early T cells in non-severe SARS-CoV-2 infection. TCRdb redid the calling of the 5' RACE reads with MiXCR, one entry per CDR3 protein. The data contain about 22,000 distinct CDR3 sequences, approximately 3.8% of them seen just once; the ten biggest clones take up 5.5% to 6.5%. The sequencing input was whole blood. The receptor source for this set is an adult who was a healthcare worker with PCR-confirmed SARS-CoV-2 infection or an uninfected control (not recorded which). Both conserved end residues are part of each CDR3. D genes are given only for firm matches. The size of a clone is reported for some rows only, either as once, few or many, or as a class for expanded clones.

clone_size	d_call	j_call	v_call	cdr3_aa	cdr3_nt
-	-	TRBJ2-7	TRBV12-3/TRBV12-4	CASSLGWPLGEQYF	TGTGCCAGCAGTTTGGGGTGGCCCTTAGGAGAGCAGTACTTC
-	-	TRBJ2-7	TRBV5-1	CASSPEWGRTSYEQYF	TGCGCCAGCAGCCCAGAATGGGGGCGGACATCCTACGAGCAGTACTTC
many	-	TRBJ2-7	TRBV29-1	CSVGRSTYEQYF	TGCAGCGTTGGACGGTCAACCTACGAGCAGTACTTC
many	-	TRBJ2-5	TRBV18	CASSPWQVQETQYF	TGTGCCAGCTCACCGTGGCAGGTCCAAGAGACCCAGTACTTC
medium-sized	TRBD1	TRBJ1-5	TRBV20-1	CSAREGTGNQPQHF	TGCAGTGCTAGAGAAGGGACAGGGAATCAGCCCCAGCATTTT
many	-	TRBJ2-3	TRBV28	CASSLVSPGTDTQYF	TGTGCCAGCAGTTTAGTCAGCCCGGGTACGGATACGCAGTATTTT
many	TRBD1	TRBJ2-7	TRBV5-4	CASSLEVGGAYEQYF	TGTGCCAGCAGCTTGGAGGTAGGGGGCGCCTACGAGCAGTACTTC
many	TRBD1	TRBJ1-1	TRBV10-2	CASLPQGPTEAFF	TGCGCCAGCTTGCCACAGGGGCCGACTGAAGCTTTCTTT
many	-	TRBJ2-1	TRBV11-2	CASSLSYSSYNEQFF	TGTGCCAGCAGCTTAAGCTACAGCTCCTACAATGAGCAGTTCTTC
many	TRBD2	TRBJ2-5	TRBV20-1	CSARSGGLAGGGMETQYF	TGCAGTGCTAGGTCAGGAGGACTAGCGGGGGGCGGTATGGAGACCCAGTACTTC
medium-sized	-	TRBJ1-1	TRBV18	CASSPPNTEAFF	TGTGCCAGCTCACCACCGAACACTGAAGCTTTCTTT
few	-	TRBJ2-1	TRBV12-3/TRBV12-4	CATSSRAEGNEQFF	TGTGCCACTAGTTCGAGGGCCGAGGGCAATGAGCAGTTCTTC
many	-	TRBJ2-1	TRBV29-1	CSVDGQYNEQFF	TGCAGCGTTGACGGACAGTACAATGAGCAGTTCTTC
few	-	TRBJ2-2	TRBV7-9	CASSLTDPNTGELFF	TGTGCCAGCAGCTTAACGGACCCGAACACCGGGGAGCTGTTTTTT
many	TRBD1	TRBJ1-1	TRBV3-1	CASREQGLNTEAFF	TGTGCCAGCAGGGAACAGGGGTTGAACACTGAAGCTTTCTTT
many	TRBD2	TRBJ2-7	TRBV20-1	CSATLAGSSYEQYF	TGCAGTGCTACACTAGCGGGGAGCTCCTACGAGCAGTACTTC
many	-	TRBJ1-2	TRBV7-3	CASKLSGGAGGYTF	TGTGCCAGCAAGCTTAGTGGGGGCGCCGGTGGCTACACCTTC
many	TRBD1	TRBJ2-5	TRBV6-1	CASSEFPYDPTGLKTQYF	TGTGCCAGCAGTGAATTCCCTTACGACCCGACAGGGTTAAAGACCCAGTACTTC
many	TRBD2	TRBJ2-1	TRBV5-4	CASSVPGTSWGNEQFF	TGTGCCAGCAGCGTCCCCGGGACTAGTTGGGGCAATGAGCAGTTCTTC
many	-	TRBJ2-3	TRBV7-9	CASSPRASTDTQYF	TGTGCCAGCAGCCCTAGGGCTAGCACAGATACGCAGTATTTT
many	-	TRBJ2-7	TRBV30	CAWSWGQNYEQYF	TGTGCCTGGAGTTGGGGACAAAACTACGAGCAGTACTTC
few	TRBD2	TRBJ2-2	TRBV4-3	CASSQTPGLATGELFF	TGCGCCAGCAGCCAGACTCCGGGACTAGCGACCGGGGAGCTGTTTTTT
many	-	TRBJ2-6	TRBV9	CASSVVPPGLSSSGANVLTF	TGTGCCAGCAGCGTAGTCCCCCCCGGTTTGTCCAGCTCTGGGGCCAACGTCCTGACTTTC
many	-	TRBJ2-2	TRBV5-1	CATTRGTGELFF	TGCGCCACCACCAGGGGCACCGGGGAGCTGTTTTTT
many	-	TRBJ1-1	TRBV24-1	CATSDSGEMNTEAFF	TGTGCCACCAGTGATTCGGGAGAGATGAACACTGAAGCTTTCTTT
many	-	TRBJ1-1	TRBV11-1	CASSLSGTMNTEAFF	TGTGCCAGCAGCTTATCCGGTACTATGAACACTGAAGCTTTCTTT
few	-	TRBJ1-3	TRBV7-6	CASSHGNTIYF	TGTGCCAGCAGCCACGGAAACACCATATATTTT
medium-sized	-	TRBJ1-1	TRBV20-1	CSAPQANTEAFF	TGCAGTGCTCCTCAGGCGAACACTGAAGCTTTCTTT
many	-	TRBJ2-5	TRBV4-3	CASSQDSGQGIGETQYF	TGCGCCAGCAGCCAAGATTCTGGGCAGGGGATAGGGGAGACCCAGTACTTC
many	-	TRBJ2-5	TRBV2	CASSRDGNPQETQYF	TGTGCCAGCAGTAGGGACGGCAACCCACAAGAGACCCAGTACTTC
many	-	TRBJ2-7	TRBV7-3	CASSTLYEQYF	TGTGCCAGCAGCACCTTGTACGAGCAGTACTTC